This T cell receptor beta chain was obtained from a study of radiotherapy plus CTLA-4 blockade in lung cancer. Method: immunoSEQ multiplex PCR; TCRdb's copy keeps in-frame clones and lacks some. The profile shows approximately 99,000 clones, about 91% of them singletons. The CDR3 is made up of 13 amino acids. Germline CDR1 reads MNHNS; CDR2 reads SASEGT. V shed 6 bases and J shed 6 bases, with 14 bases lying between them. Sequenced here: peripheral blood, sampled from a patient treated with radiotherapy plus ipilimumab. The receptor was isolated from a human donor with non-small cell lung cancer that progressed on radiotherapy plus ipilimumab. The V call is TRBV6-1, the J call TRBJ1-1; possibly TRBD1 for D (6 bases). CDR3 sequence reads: CASSRNRDPEAFF. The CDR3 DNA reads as TGTGCCAGCAGCCGCAACAGGGACCCTGAAGCTTTCTTT.